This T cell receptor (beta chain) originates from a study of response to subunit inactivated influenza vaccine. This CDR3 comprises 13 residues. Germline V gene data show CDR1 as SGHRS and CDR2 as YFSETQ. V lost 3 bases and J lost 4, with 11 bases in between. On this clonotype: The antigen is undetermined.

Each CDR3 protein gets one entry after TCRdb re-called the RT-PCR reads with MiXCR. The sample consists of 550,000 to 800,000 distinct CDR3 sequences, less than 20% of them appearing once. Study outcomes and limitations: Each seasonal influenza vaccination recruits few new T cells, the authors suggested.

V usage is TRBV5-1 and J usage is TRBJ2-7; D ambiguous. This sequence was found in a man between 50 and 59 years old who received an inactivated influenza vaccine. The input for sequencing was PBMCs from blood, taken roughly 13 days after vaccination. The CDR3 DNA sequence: TGCGCCAGCAGCTCGGACGGAATGTACGAGCAGTACTTC. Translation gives CASSSDGMYEQYF.